The 13 T cell receptor beta chains listed next were all sequenced from one sample in a study of cytomegalovirus exposure and HLA in healthy donors. Researchers ran the PCR with 60 Vbeta and 13 Jbeta primers. Repertoires were generated with immunoSEQ multiplex PCR, while TCRdb's copy carries only in-frame clones and drops some. The sample yields approximately 200,000 clones, about four fifths seen once. The source material was PBMCs. The source of these receptors is a girl aged 5-17 years in good health and CMV-seropositive.

The chain combines TRBV21-1 with TRBJ2-3; the listed D gene, TRBD1, was not tested against the DNA. TRBV21-1 is given as a pseudogene. The CDR3 consists of 14 residues. This CDR3 reads CASSKDNNGDTQYF. The DNA of the CDR3 is TGTGCCAGCAGCAAAGATAACAATGGAGATACGCAGTATTTT.

The chain links TRBV6-1 to TRBJ1-2, with TRBD1 matching 11 bases. CDR1 and CDR2 (germline): MNHNS, SASEGT. CDR3 size: 14 residues. Trimming cost V 6 bases and J 4 bases; bases outside gene matches: 4. The CDR3, as DNA: TGTGCCAGCAGGGGACAGGGGGAGTTCTATGGCTACACCTTC. Its translation is CASRGQGEFYGYTF.

The V and J genes are TRBV4-1 and TRBJ2-7, with D possibly being TRBD2 (6 bases). Trimming removed 1 base at V and 3 bases at J, with 16 bases between. The germline CDR1 and CDR2 sequences are MGHRA and YSYEKL. There are 16 residues in the CDR3. The DNA of the CDR3 is TGCGCCAGCAGCCAAGGTGTCGGGGGACCCTACTACGAGCAGTACTTC. It is translated as CASSQGVGGPYYEQYF.

The chain carries TRBV11-2 and TRBJ2-1; 7 nucleotides agree with TRBD1. CDR3 length: 14 residues. Unmatched junction bases numbered 8, after V lost 4 bases and J lost 8 bases. Per the germline V gene, CDR1 is SGHAT and CDR2 is FQNNGV. CDR3 region: CASSYEAQGDEQFF. DNA of the CDR3: TGTGCCAGCAGCTACGAAGCCCAGGGGGATGAGCAGTTCTTC.

This sequence joins TRBV30 and TRBJ1-5, with 7 bases that match TRBD1. Germline V gene sequence: CDR1 GTSNPN, CDR2 SVGIG (reference sequence). The trim removed 1 base at V and 4 bases at J, leaving 4 bases unmatched. The CDR3 length is 14 residues. This chain's CDR3 is CAWSGWTGNQPQHF. As DNA, the CDR3 is TGTGCCTGGAGTGGCTGGACAGGTAATCAGCCCCAGCATTTT.

This clone was counted a single time. This chain uses TRBV30 with TRBJ1-6, with no clear D. From germline, CDR1 is GTSNPN and CDR2 SVGIG (reference sequence). The V gene lost 3 bases and the J gene lost 11 bases, with 11 bases spanning the gap. The CDR3 contains 12 residues. The CDR3 region has the DNA TGTGCCTGGAGCGCGCCTGCTGCACCCCTCCACTTT. It specifies CAWSAPAAPLHF. Looking up the rest from reference TRBV30 and TRBJ1-6 gives the full variable domain: SQTIHQWPATLVQPVGSPLSLECTVEGTSNPNLYWYRQAAGRGLQLLFYSVGIGQISSEVPQNLSASRPQDRQFILSSKKLLLSDSGFYLCAWSAPAAPLHFGNGTRLTVT.

The chain employs TRBV5-6 and TRBJ2-7, with a possible D match to TRBD1 (6 bases). The CDR3 covers 15 residues. CDR1 SGHDT and CDR2 YYEEEE come from the germline V gene. V was shortened by 3 bases and J by 0 bases, with 13 bases between the two germline ends. The DNA for the CDR3 is TGTGCCAGCAGCTCGGGACACAAGAGCTCCTACGAGCAGTACTTC. Translating gives CASSSGHKSSYEQYF.

This sequence joins TRBV18 and TRBJ1-2, with 11 bases aligning to TRBD1. Germline CDR1 is KGHSH and CDR2 is LQKENI. Unmatched junction bases numbered 1, after V lost 2 bases and J lost 2 bases. The CDR3 totals 15 residues. CDR3 sequence (DNA): TGTGCCAGCTCACCAGGACAGGGGGCCAACTATGGCTACACCTTC. Its translation: CASSPGQGANYGYTF.

The V gene is TRBV7-9, the J gene TRBJ2-1, with 7 bases aligning to TRBD1. The J segment lost 0 bases and the V segment lost 4 bases, leaving 15 bases of the junction unmatched. CDR1 is SEHNR and CDR2 is FQNEAQ in the germline V gene (reference sequence). The CDR3 sequence is 19 residues long. The CDR3 bases are TGTGCCAGCAGCTCAACCGTATCGGACAGGCACAGCTCCTACAATGAGCAGTTCTTC. This codes for CASSSTVSDRHSSYNEQFF.

The genes are TRBV11-2 and TRBJ2-3, with a weak D call TRBD2 (6 bases). The germline CDR1 and CDR2 sequences are SGHAT and FQNNGV. The CDR3 covers 15 residues. Deletions cut 1 base from V and 0 bases from J, with 8 bases between. CDR3 sequence reads: CASSLVGGSTDTQYF. In DNA form, the CDR3 reads TGTGCCAGCAGCTTAGTGGGGGGAAGCACAGATACGCAGTATTTT.

V usage is TRBV6-1 and J usage is TRBJ1-2, with a possible D match to TRBD1 (5 bases). The CDR3 consists of 14 residues. Trimming shortened V by 0 bases and J by 6 bases, and 11 bases separated the two germline ends. The germline V gene encodes CDR1 MNHNS and CDR2 SASEGT. In nucleotides, the CDR3 is TGTGCCAGCAGTGAAGCTCCCAGGGCTGATGGCTACACCTTC. Its protein product is CASSEAPRADGYTF.

This clone was seen a few times. The V call is TRBV19, the J call TRBJ2-7, with 7 bases identical to TRBD1. The CDR3 contains 14 residues. Germline CDR1 is LNHDA and CDR2 is SQIVND (reference sequence). V was clipped by 2 bases and J by 4 bases; unmatched bases: 5. The CDR3 loop reads CASSIRDRVYEQYF. The CDR3 DNA reads as TGTGCCAGTAGTATACGGGACAGAGTTTACGAGCAGTACTTC.

V usage is TRBV29-1 and J usage is TRBJ2-3; D is ambiguous. This CDR3 is 13 amino acids long. V was pared by 2 bases and J by 2 bases, with 8 bases between. Per germline, CDR1 SQVTM and CDR2 ANQGSEA. In DNA form, the CDR3 reads TGCAGCGTTGAAATACAGAACACAGATACGCAGTATTTT. Translating it yields CSVEIQNTDTQYF.